This TCR beta chain derives from a study of cytomegalovirus exposure and HLA in healthy donors. As for this clone: Its antigen is unidentified.

The study, taken as a whole, reports: Equally common other TCR beta chains were less clonally expanded than HLA-associated ones, a later analysis found. Evidence from a later analysis indicated that most CMV-associated TCR beta chains looked HLA-restricted. Presence/absence analyses rested on an assumption that sequencing depth was roughly uniform across donors. V- and J-gene trimming of TCR beta was linked (in a later analysis) to a missense DCLRE1C variant.

V was shortened by 5 bases and J by 9 bases, with 13 bases between the two germline ends. Germline loops: CDR1 MNHEY, CDR2 SVGAGI. The CDR3 has 12 amino acids. The PCR was carried out with 60 Vbeta primers and 13 Jbeta primers. Data came from immunoSEQ multiplex PCR; TCRdb stores just in-frame clones and leaves some out. Of 250,000 to 350,000 clones in the sample, 86% were seen once. The sequenced sample consisted of PBMCs. This rearrangement joins TRBV6-5 to TRBJ1-2; D may be TRBD1 (5 bases). The source is a man aged 35 to 55 in good health and CMV-seropositive. This CDR3 is CASSERSGSYTF. The CDR3 DNA reads TGTGCCAGCAGTGAAAGGTCAGGGAGCTACACCTTC.